This note documents a single T cell receptor beta chain sequence. The sample belongs to a study of blood T cell repertoires in COVID-19. At the level of the study: Italy, Spain and the United States were the sources of the convalescent and acute COVID-19 samples. T cells, B-cell-depleted T cells, or PBMCs supplied cDNA or gDNA.

Authors' analysis steps: Reference gene primer amplification yielded estimated nucleated cell counts. Clones were read by immunoSEQ multiplex PCR, and TCRdb kept only the in-frame ones, dropping some. V, J and clone size are those of that table, while D and trimming were read from the DNA. The profile covers about 88,000 clones, with about 82% appearing a single time and roughly 25% taken by the ten largest. Trimming took 4 bases from V and 2 from J; bases not matched to a gene: 4. CDR3 length equals 15 residues. CDR1 and CDR2 from the germline V gene are SGHDN and FVKESK. The V gene is TRBV14, the J gene TRBJ2-3, with 9 bases that match TRBD2. What was sequenced was peripheral blood. The TCR originated in a human donor in a cohort sampled during active COVID-19. Written as DNA, the CDR3 is TGTGCCAGCAGCCTAGCGGGAGCGTACACAGATACGCAGTATTTT. This codes for CASSLAGAYTDTQYF.